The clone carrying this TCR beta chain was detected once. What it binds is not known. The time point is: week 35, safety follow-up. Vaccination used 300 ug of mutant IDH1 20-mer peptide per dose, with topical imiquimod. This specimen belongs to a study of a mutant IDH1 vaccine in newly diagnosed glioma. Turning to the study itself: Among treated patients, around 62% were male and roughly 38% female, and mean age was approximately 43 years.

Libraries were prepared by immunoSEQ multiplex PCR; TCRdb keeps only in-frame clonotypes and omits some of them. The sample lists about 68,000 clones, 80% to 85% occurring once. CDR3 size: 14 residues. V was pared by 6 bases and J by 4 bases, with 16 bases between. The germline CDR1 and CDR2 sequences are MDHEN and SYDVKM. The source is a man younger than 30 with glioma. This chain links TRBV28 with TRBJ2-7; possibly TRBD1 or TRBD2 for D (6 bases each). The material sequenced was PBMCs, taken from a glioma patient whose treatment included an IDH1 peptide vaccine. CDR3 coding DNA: TGTGCCAGCAGGAATACGGGGGCACGGTACGAGCAGTACTTC. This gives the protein CASRNTGARYEQYF.